These T cell receptor beta chains were read from a single sample in a study of T cells in Graves' hyperthyroidism and ophthalmopathy. TCRdb analysed the multiplex PCR reads with MiXCR anew, one entry per CDR3 protein. The table lists a few hundred thousand distinct CDR3 sequences, approximately 14% of them singletons. The sequenced sample was blood. These receptors came from a woman aged 25 to 39 with Graves' ophthalmopathy. Each CDR3 is given with its conserved first and last residue. D genes are given only for firm matches. Only part of the rows carry a size: once, few, many, or a class if the clone is expanded.

D gene: .
clone size: .
V gene: TRBV29-1
J gene: TRBJ1-1
CDR3 DNA: TGCAGCGTTGAAGATCCAGGGCCGAAGTGGGTGAACACTGAAGCTTTCTTT
CDR3 protein: CSVEDPGPKWVNTEAFF

D gene: TRBD2
clone size: many
V gene: TRBV11-2
J gene: TRBJ2-2
CDR3 DNA: TGTGCCAGCAAGAAAAGCGGGGGGGCATACACCGGGGAGCTGTTTTTT
CDR3 protein: CASKKSGGAYTGELFF

D gene: .
clone size: many
V gene: TRBV11-3
J gene: TRBJ1-2
CDR3 DNA: TGTGCCAGCAGCTCAAGGAGCCAGGGGCGCTACACCTTC
CDR3 protein: CASSSRSQGRYTF

D gene: .
clone size: many
V gene: TRBV10-3
J gene: TRBJ1-2
CDR3 DNA: TGTGCCATCAGTCCCACAGGGTTAGAGTATGGCTACACCTTC
CDR3 protein: CAISPTGLEYGYTF

D gene: .
clone size: once
V gene: TRBV20-1
J gene: TRBJ1-5
CDR3 DNA: TGCAGTGCCGAAAACGGCCCCGGGACATTAAGTAGCAATCAGCCCCAGCATTTT
CDR3 protein: CSAENGPGTLSSNQPQHF

D gene: TRBD1
clone size: .
V gene: TRBV20-1
J gene: TRBJ2-7
CDR3 DNA: TGCAGTGCTAGATCACCCAGGGACAGCTACGAGCAGTACTTC
CDR3 protein: CSARSPRDSYEQYF

D gene: .
clone size: many
V gene: TRBV2
J gene: TRBJ2-5
CDR3 DNA: TGTGCCAGCAGTGAGGGATTTGGGGAGACCCAGTACTTC
CDR3 protein: CASSEGFGETQYF

D gene: .
clone size: .
V gene: TRBV5-4
J gene: TRBJ2-7
CDR3 DNA: TGTGCCAGCAGCCGGGGCCACTCTGGGGGCCTCTCGTACGAGCAGTACTTC
CDR3 protein: CASSRGHSGGLSYEQYF

D gene: .
clone size: many
V gene: TRBV3-1
J gene: TRBJ1-6
CDR3 DNA: TGTGCCAGCAGCCAAGGGGTCAGGGACAATTCACCCCTCCACTTT
CDR3 protein: CASSQGVRDNSPLHF

D gene: TRBD1
clone size: .
V gene: TRBV6-1
J gene: TRBJ2-7
CDR3 DNA: TGTGCCAGCAGTAGGACAGGGGGGTCCTCCTACGAGCAGTACTTC
CDR3 protein: CASSRTGGSSYEQYF

D gene: .
clone size: many
V gene: TRBV29-1
J gene: TRBJ2-3
CDR3 DNA: TGCAGCGTTGACCCCGCGGGGACAGATACGCAGTATTTT
CDR3 protein: CSVDPAGTDTQYF

D gene: TRBD2
clone size: few
V gene: TRBV19
J gene: TRBJ2-5
CDR3 DNA: TGTGCCACCAACCGGGAGGGACTAGGGGCTCAAGAGACCCAGTACTTC
CDR3 protein: CATNREGLGAQETQYF

D gene: .
clone size: many
V gene: TRBV2
J gene: TRBJ1-1
CDR3 DNA: TGTGCCAGCAGTGAAGCGCGGACAGCGAACACTGAAGCTTTCTTT
CDR3 protein: CASSEARTANTEAFF

D gene: TRBD1
clone size: many
V gene: TRBV18
J gene: TRBJ1-2
CDR3 DNA: TGTGCCAGCTCACCCTCGACCGACAGGGGATTTCCATATGGCTACACCTTC
CDR3 protein: CASSPSTDRGFPYGYTF

D gene: .
clone size: many
V gene: TRBV27
J gene: TRBJ1-2
CDR3 DNA: TGTGCCAGTATGTGGGGCGGTCATGGCTACACCTTC
CDR3 protein: CASMWGGHGYTF

D gene: TRBD2
clone size: many
V gene: TRBV20-1
J gene: TRBJ2-3
CDR3 DNA: TGCAGTGCTAGGGAGACTAGCGGGGGGCAGGCAGATACGCAGTATTTT
CDR3 protein: CSARETSGGQADTQYF

D gene: .
clone size: many
V gene: TRBV3-1
J gene: TRBJ1-2
CDR3 DNA: TGTGCCAGCAGCCAAGAAGGGGCCCGGGGGCTTGGCTACACCTTC
CDR3 protein: CASSQEGARGLGYTF

D gene: .
clone size: many
V gene: TRBV28
J gene: TRBJ2-7
CDR3 DNA: TGTGCCACCGGGGACTCGTCCCACTCCTACGAGCAGTACTTC
CDR3 protein: CATGDSSHSYEQYF

D gene: TRBD1
clone size: .
V gene: TRBV5-5
J gene: TRBJ2-6
CDR3 DNA: TGTGCCAGCAGCCCAGGGACAGGGGGTGATGGGGCCAACGTCCTGACTTTC
CDR3 protein: CASSPGTGGDGANVLTF

D gene: .
clone size: many
V gene: TRBV20-1
J gene: TRBJ2-1
CDR3 DNA: TGCAGTACATCGCTCGGCAGGGCCGAGGGTGAGCAGTTCTTC
CDR3 protein: CSTSLGRAEGEQFF

D gene: .
clone size: many
V gene: TRBV7-9
J gene: TRBJ2-7
CDR3 DNA: TGTGCCAGCGAAGAATCCGAGCAGTACTTC
CDR3 protein: CASEESEQYF

D gene: TRBD1
clone size: many
V gene: TRBV29-1
J gene: TRBJ2-1
CDR3 DNA: TGCAGCGTTGAACCGGGACAGGGGGCGGGTGAGCAGTTCTTC
CDR3 protein: CSVEPGQGAGEQFF